The 14 T cell receptor beta chains given below trace back to one sample, sequenced in a study of control samples from healthy donors and cancer patients. Repertoires were generated with immunoSEQ multiplex PCR, while TCRdb's copy carries only in-frame clones and drops some. The sample carries under 200,000 clones, roughly 94% recorded once. Specimen: PBMCs. All receptors come from a man between 60 and 70 years old with colorectal cancer.

V and J are TRBV6-1 and TRBJ1-5; the D is unclear. The CDR3 runs to 14 residues. CDR1 and CDR2 (germline): MNHNS, SASEGT. V was cut by 3 bases and J by 0 bases, with 6 bases left in between. The CDR3 sequence: CASSEVYSNQPQHF. For the CDR3, the DNA is TGTGCCAGCAGTGAGGTTTATAGCAATCAGCCCCAGCATTTT.

This chain connects TRBV20-1 to TRBJ2-3; D call uncertain. Looked up from germline, CDR1 is DFQATT and CDR2 is SNEGSKA (reference sequence). CDR3 size: 11 residues. DNA for the CDR3: TGCAGCCACCCTCTCTCAGATACGCAGTATTTT. As protein: CSHPLSDTQYF.

This CDR3 reads CASTNPGGFGGYTF. The CDR3 coding sequence is TGTGCCAGCACCAACCCAGGGGGTTTTGGTGGCTACACCTTC. This rearrangement joins TRBV2 to TRBJ1-2; TRBD1 aligns across 7 bases. Germline values: CDR1 SNHLY, CDR2 FYNNEI. V lost 7 bases and J lost 7; bases outside the gene matches: 12. The CDR3 contains 14 residues.

This chain links TRBV10-3 with TRBJ1-6; 8 positions agree with TRBD1. J was trimmed by 8 bases and V by 6 bases; bases with no gene match: 6. Germline V gene data show CDR1 as ENHRY and CDR2 as SYGVKD. The CDR3 has 14 amino acids. DNA for the CDR3: TGTGCCATCAGATCCGGACAGGGCGATTCACCCCTCCACTTT. Its protein product is CAIRSGQGDSPLHF.

This chain connects TRBV27 to TRBJ1-4; perhaps TRBD1 as D (5 bases). Germline CDR1 MNHEY, CDR2 SMNVEV (reference sequence). V lost 4 bases and J 7 bases, leaving 13 bases between the germline ends. This CDR3 has 14 amino acids. The CDR3 region has the DNA TGTGCCAGCAGTTCAGGGCTCCCGGGTGAAAAACTGTTTTTT. Protein sequence: CASSSGLPGEKLFF.

Only a few counts were recorded for this clone. The chain links TRBV2 to TRBJ1-5; possible D gene TRBD1, 5 bases. V was clipped by 4 bases and J by 6 bases, with 10 bases between them. Germline V gene data show CDR1 as SNHLY and CDR2 as FYNNEI. The CDR3 length is 13 residues. In nucleotides, the CDR3 is TGTGCCAGCAGTGCGGCAGGGTTTCAGCCCCAGCATTTT. This translates into CASSAAGFQPQHF.

The CDR3 spells CAWNAVGINSPLHF. The CDR3, as DNA: TGTGCCTGGAACGCGGTGGGGATTAATTCACCCCTCCACTTT. The chain joins TRBV30 to TRBJ1-6; D gene uncertain. The germline CDR1 and CDR2 sequences are GTSNPN and SVGIG (reference sequence). The CDR3 sequence is 14 residues long. V was pared by 4 bases and J by 6 bases, with 13 bases between.

V is TRBV4-1 and J is TRBJ1-1; 8 bases line up with TRBD1. V dropped 2 bases and J dropped 1; count of bases not matched to a gene: 12. CDR1 is MGHRA and CDR2 is YSYEKL in the germline V gene. This CDR3 region has 18 residues. The CDR3 protein is CASSQILDRGRGNTEAFF. The CDR3, as DNA: TGCGCCAGCAGCCAAATCCTTGACAGGGGTAGGGGGAACACTGAAGCTTTCTTT.

The chain links TRBV4-3 to TRBJ1-2, with D maybe TRBD1 (6 bases). Trimming left V 0 bases short and J 5 bases short, with 13 bases between. This CDR3 is 15 amino acids long. Germline V CDR1 and CDR2: LGHNA, YSLEER. The CDR3 is CASSQDRGAGYGYTF. CDR3 DNA sequence: TGCGCCAGCAGCCAAGATAGGGGGGCCGGGTATGGCTACACCTTC.

The rearrangement joins TRBV9 to TRBJ2-3, with D perhaps assigned TRBD1 or TRBD2 (6 bases each). Trimming left V 0 bases short and J 5 bases short, with 13 bases between. The V gene's germline CDR1 is SGDLS and CDR2 YYNGEE. The CDR3 length is 15 residues. The chain's CDR3 is CASSVEGGRGDTQYF. DNA of the CDR3: TGTGCCAGCAGCGTAGAGGGGGGCCGGGGAGATACGCAGTATTTT.

The V and J genes are TRBV18 and TRBJ1-1; TRBD1 agrees at 7 bases. This CDR3 spans 13 amino acids. Per the germline V gene, CDR1 is KGHSH and CDR2 is LQKENI. The trim removed 2 bases at V and 10 bases at J, leaving 7 bases unmatched. The CDR3 region is CASSPIDRDGAFF. CDR3 DNA: TGTGCCAGCTCACCAATTGACAGGGACGGAGCTTTCTTT.

This chain uses TRBV30 with TRBJ1-6; D possibly corresponds to TRBD1 (5 bases). Germline V lookup: CDR1 GTSNPN, CDR2 SVGIG (reference sequence). The ends were cut back, 0 bases at V and 10 bases at J, with 13 bases in the middle. CDR3 length: 14 amino acids. DNA of the CDR3: TGTGCCTGGAGTGTGGGGACGGGAGGATCACCCCTCCACTTT. It is translated as CAWSVGTGGSPLHF.

The chain is built from TRBV5-1 and TRBJ1-1; no definite D call. Trimming removed 0 bases at V and 2 bases at J, with 11 bases between. The CDR3 covers 15 residues. Germline CDR1 reads SGHRS; CDR2 reads YFSETQ. This chain's CDR3 is CASSLEGHTNTEAFF. In DNA form, the CDR3 reads TGCGCCAGCAGCTTGGAAGGGCACACTAACACTGAAGCTTTCTTT.

V gene TRBV2 combines with J gene TRBJ1-2; tentatively, D is TRBD1 (6 bases). Per germline, CDR1 SNHLY and CDR2 FYNNEI. Deletions cut 3 bases from V and 8 bases from J, with 22 bases between. The CDR3 has 16 amino acids. Here the CDR3 reads CASSEKVAGGAGGYTF. The CDR3 coding sequence is TGTGCCAGCAGTGAGAAGGTAGCCGGGGGCGCTGGGGGCTACACCTTC.